This record concerns one T cell receptor beta chain sequence. The limits of the CDR3 on the DNA are not certain, so only TCRdb's listed CDR3 is given. The entry originates in a study of blood T cell repertoires in COVID-19. In the study overall: Acute and convalescent COVID-19 specimens originated in the United States, Italy and Spain. Sources were T cells, B-cell-depleted T cells, or PBMCs; the material itself was cDNA or gDNA.

From germline, CDR1 is LGHDT and CDR2 YNNKEL (reference sequence). Inclusive of both ends, the CDR3 amounts to 21 amino acids. Per the authors' pipeline: Amplifying reference gene primers gave estimates of nucleated cell counts. Profiling relied on immunoSEQ multiplex PCR, and the TCRdb table lists in-frame clones only, not all of them. V, J and clone size reflect that table, while D and trimming were determined from the DNA. The sample records approximately 130,000 clones, 55% to 70% being singletons. Sequences were obtained from peripheral blood. This TCR derives from a woman aged 70-85 years with acute or convalescent COVID-19. V usage is TRBV3-1 (or the pseudogene TRBV3-2) and J usage is TRBJ1-1; the table gives TRBD1 as D, unverified against the DNA. The chain's CDR3 is CASSTSGTRLSLDKARDTAFF.